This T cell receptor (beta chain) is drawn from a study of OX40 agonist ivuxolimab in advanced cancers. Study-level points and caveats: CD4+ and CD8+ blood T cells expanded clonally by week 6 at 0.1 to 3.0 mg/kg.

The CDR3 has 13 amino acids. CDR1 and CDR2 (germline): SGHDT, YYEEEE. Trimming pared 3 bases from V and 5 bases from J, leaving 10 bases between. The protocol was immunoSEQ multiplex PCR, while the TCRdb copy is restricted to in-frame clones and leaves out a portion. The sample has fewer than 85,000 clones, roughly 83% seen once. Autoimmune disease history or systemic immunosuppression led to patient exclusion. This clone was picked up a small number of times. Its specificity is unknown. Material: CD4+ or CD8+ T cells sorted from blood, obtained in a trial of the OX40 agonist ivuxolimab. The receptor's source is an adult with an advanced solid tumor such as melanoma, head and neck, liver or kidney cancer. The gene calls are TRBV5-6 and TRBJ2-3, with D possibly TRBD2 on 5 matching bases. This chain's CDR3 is CASSSLGEDTQYF. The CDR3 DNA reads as TGTGCCAGCAGCTCACTAGGTGAAGATACGCAGTATTTT.